The rows below give T cell receptor beta chains drawn from one sample of a study of shared clonotypes between healthy human individuals. Here immunoSEQ multiplex PCR was the method, and the copy in TCRdb shows in-frame clones only, minus some. The table shows 550,000 to 800,000 clones, with 90% occurring only once. Specimen: memory CD8+ T cells from PBMCs. The receptor set was obtained from a man aged 18 to 30 in good health. Some clones in this sample may be carry-over from other donors' samples. Each CDR3 is given without its conserved first and last residue. Each record gives: clone size, CDR3 length, D gene, V gene, CDR3 protein. A D gene is named only where the DNA matches it firmly. A clone size is listed for some rows: how often the clone was seen (once, few, many), or a class if it is expanded.

- | 12 | TRBD2 | TRBV9 | ASSEGTSGRTQY
- | 9 | - | TRBV27 | ASSPGNGYT
- | 14 | TRBD1 | TRBV11-2 | ASSPRQGSSYNEQF
- | 14 | - | TRBV5-1 | ASKALTTSFTDTQY
- | 12 | - | TRBV13 | ASSLSGEQETQY
- | 12 | TRBD1 | TRBV30 | AWRGQGRSGELF
- | 14 | TRBD1 | TRBV2 | ASHRGLPPMNTEAF
- | 12 | TRBD2 | TRBV27 | ASSSPPSGGEQF
- | 12 | TRBD1 | TRBV7-9 | ASSPETGGEGYT
- | 16 | TRBD2 | TRBV7-6 | ASSLVGSGSAAGNEQF
- | 11 | - | TRBV27 | ASSFNRNGEQY
once | 12 | TRBD2 | TRBV30 | AWSVQREIYEQY
- | 13 | - | TRBV19 | ASSIDGGGNQPQH
- | 14 | TRBD1 | TRBV10-3 | AISAPWDRGTHEQY
- | 14 | TRBD2 | TRBV9 | ASSIFLAGGTDTQY
- | 13 | - | TRBV15 | ATSRRPRDTGELF
- | 12 | - | TRBV28 | ASSRRPRTAKAF
- | 16 | - | TRBV7-9 | ASSLSNPGSSMRPEAF
- | 13 | TRBD2 | TRBV5-4 | ASSWGRGLTDTQY
- | 10 | - | TRBV27 | ASFSGAYEQY
- | 12 | - | TRBV27 | ASSVRGSTDTQY
- | 13 | TRBD2 | TRBV29-1 | SIDPLAGGTYEQY
- | 13 | - | TRBV7-9 | ASSSPRDSTSTQY